A single T cell receptor beta chain is shown here with its context. The target antigen is unknown. This entry belongs to a study of cytomegalovirus exposure and HLA in healthy donors. Whole-study context: Earlier work reported 117 million unique TCR beta sequences from about 179 million T cells. Findings and limits, study-wide: It was likely that a cluster of highly shared sequence variants was a sequencing artifact. Through in vitro validation, three CMV-associated chains were shown to be specific for CMV antigens. TRBV6-2, TRBV6-3 and some other V segments were excluded as indistinguishable.

Primers included in the PCR were 60 Vbeta and 13 Jbeta primers. TCRdb's copy holds only in-frame clones and misses some; the assay was immunoSEQ multiplex PCR. This sample yields 150,000 to 200,000 clones, of which 68% are seen a single time; about 3% belongs to the top ten. The CDR3 has 15 amino acids. Per the germline V gene, CDR1 is SGDLS and CDR2 is YYNGEE. The ends lost 0 bases at V and 9 bases at J; junction bases unmatched: 11. The TCR originated in a woman aged 40 to 55 in good health and CMV-seropositive. The chain links TRBV9 to TRBJ2-7; 8 nucleotides match TRBD1. Sequencing used PBMCs. CDR3 bases: TGTGCCAGCAGCGTAGATGAGGACAGGGTGGCCGTGCAGTACTTC. Protein: CASSVDEDRVAVQYF.